This T cell receptor beta chain was profiled in a study of shared clonotypes between healthy human individuals (TCRdb year 2020). For the study in its entirety: A couple of women and a few men aged 18 to 49 years were included in the cohort. Different laboratories and diverse techniques were used to prepare libraries and sequence TCR repertoires, to increase sequencing depth and limit assay-specific biases. Blood TCR repertoires of a handful of healthy adults were deeply sequenced to estimate repertoire size and the extent of clonotype sharing between individuals. Leukapheresis yielded between about 0.9 and 9 billion PBMCs per donor.

Broad study findings and their caveats: Based on pairwise subsampling, the degree of clonotype sharing among donors was expected to be affected by sequencing depth. Sampling was restricted to blood, and TCR repertoires in tissue are likely to differ from TCR repertoires in blood. The small number of donors limited the genetic and exposure-history diversity represented.

Healthy HIV-negative adults with no recently reported acute infections or vaccinations were included as donors. All donors were Caucasian adults living in Nashville, Tennessee, USA. For unsorted samples, tens of millions of PBMCs were counted, and genomic DNA was extracted using the QIAamp DNA Blood Mini kit. Blood was collected by leukapheresis, and PBMCs were isolated by Ficoll-Histopaque density gradient centrifugation and then cryopreserved in liquid nitrogen vapor phase. Using the deep immunoSEQ assay, multiplex PCR amplified TCR CDR3 regions from genomic DNA. For each cell subset, the extracted genomic DNA was distributed evenly across all wells of several immunoSEQ 96-well plates, and each plate served as one replicate. Each replicate PCR for unsorted PBMC received 300 to 350 ng genomic DNA, equal to around 30,000 T cell genomes. Ten immunoSEQ deep assay plates were used to sequence the unsorted PBMC genomic DNA. Purified libraries were measured with a Qubit 3.0 fluorometer, size-checked on a Bioanalyzer 2100, and measured again with the KAPA Library Quantification kit. Each immunoSEQ 96-well plate was sequenced on its own single-read 150-cycle Illumina NextSeq 550 flow cell. For the original study's pipeline: Because the immunoSEQ output held only junctional sequences and lacked quality scores, the filtering could not match the filtering applied to full-length reads. Sequences were annotated with PyIR, a Python wrapper for IgBLAST v1.9, using IMGT germline references to assign V/J genes and CDR3. Any read was removed if the V/J assignment was weak (E-value above 1e-6), the CDR3 was missing, or the read contained stop codons, out-of-frame junctions, or ambiguous translated residues. V3J clonotypes were defined as sequences sharing an identical inferred V gene, J gene, and CDR3 amino acid sequence. Percentage overlap between repertoires was calculated by dividing the number of shared unique clonotypes by the size of the smaller repertoire. Three approaches were used to assess repertoire richness: RTK rarefaction, the Chao1 estimator, and Recon v2.1 estimates of unobserved clonotypes. This immuneACCESS table, as held by TCRdb, lists in-frame sequences with V and J called but not all clones. Of the missing ones, under half trace to an unresolved V gene in checked studies; the others have no known cause. D and trimming come from the DNA, and the V and J calls and clone size come from that table. Here the sample has 400,000 to 600,000 clones; about 85% occur a single time. Around 13% of the sample lies in the top ten.

From the cysteine through the phenylalanine, the CDR3 covers 15 amino acids. CDR3 DNA is the only sequence kept; it has 45 bases, read in frame from the first base. V gives up 0 bases and J gives up 2 bases, and the segment between their germline ends measures 8 bases. Looking up the germline V gene yields CDR1 MGHRA and CDR2 YSYEKL. As concerns this clone: No cognate antigen has been identified for it. Per-base qualities were not stored, and no clone one base away is much larger.

Material: PBMCs. This TCR was recovered from a middle-aged woman in good health. Some clones in this sample may be carry-over from other donors' samples. The rearranged chain carries TRBV4-1 and TRBJ2-1, with the D gene not clear enough to name. The DNA is TGCGCCAGCAGCCAAGACGGTCGGCCCTACAATGAGCAGTTCTTC. Translated, it gives CASSQDGRPYNEQFF.